The 18 T cell receptor beta chains reported below all come from one sample, sequenced in a study of T cells expressing NK-cell markers. TCRdb reprocessed the 5' RACE reads and reports one entry per CDR3 protein, with no DNA. The specimen's table records fewer than 200,000 distinct CDR3 sequences. Source material: blood T cells: a sorted CD56 or NKG2C T cell subset, CD4+ or CD8+ T cells, or bulk PBMC T cells (not recorded which). The source of these receptors is a woman between 18 and 70 years old in good health.

This chain joins TRBV27 and TRBJ1-2; TCRdb's assignment of TRBD1 cannot be checked, as there is no DNA. CDR1 MNHEY and CDR2 SMNVEV come from the germline V gene (reference sequence). This CDR3 contains 14 residues. CDR3 amino acids: CASSSQGRHYGYTF.

The chain recombines TRBV6-1 with TRBJ1-1. The CDR3 is made up of 14 amino acids. In germline, CDR1 is MNHNS, CDR2 SASEGT. The CDR3 loop reads CASSDRHSRTEAFF.

The chain is built from TRBV2 and TRBJ2-1; TCRdb names TRBD2, which stays unverified in the absence of DNA. The CDR3 has 14 amino acids. The germline V gene encodes CDR1 SNHLY and CDR2 FYNNEI. The chain's CDR3 is CASIQTSGVHEQFF.

The V and J genes are TRBV2 and TRBJ1-5; lacking DNA, the TRBD1 call made by TCRdb goes unchecked. Germline V gives CDR1 SNHLY, CDR2 FYNNEI. This CDR3 contains 13 residues. The CDR3 loop reads CASSQGADRAQHF.

This chain uses TRBV7-3 with TRBJ1-5; with no DNA, the TCRdb D assignment of TRBD1 cannot be verified. The CDR3 is 16 amino acids. Germline CDR1 and CDR2: SGHTA and FQGTGA. The CDR3 region is CASSLEERDSNQPQHF. Full variable domain (outside the CDR3, taken from reference TRBV7-3 and TRBJ1-5): GAGVSQTPSNKVTEKGKYVELRCDPISGHTALYWYRQSLGQGPEFLIYFQGTGAADDSGLPNDRFFAVRPEGSVSTLKIQRTERGDSAVYLCASSLEERDSNQPQHFGDGTRLSIL.

V is TRBV12-5 and J is TRBJ2-2; the TCRdb D gene call, TRBD1, has no DNA to confirm it. Germline V gene data show CDR1 as LGHNT and CDR2 as FRNRAP. The CDR3 consists of 14 residues. This CDR3 is CASAGTANTGELFF.

The chain combines TRBV7-2 with TRBJ2-7; the D call of TRBD2 rests on TCRdb alone, since no DNA is present to check it. This CDR3 contains 15 residues. The germline gives CDR1 SGHTA, CDR2 FQGNSA. CDR3 amino acids: CASSFSRTSGVEQYF.

The chain carries TRBV5-1 and TRBJ2-7; absent DNA, TCRdb's TRBD1 call cannot be checked. The CDR3 has 16 residues. CDR1 and CDR2 from the germline V gene are SGHRS and YFSETQ. The CDR3 spells CASSLGTGIASYEQYF. The variable domain in full, with the rest retrieved from reference TRBV5-1 and TRBJ2-7, is KAGVTQTPRYLIKTRGQQVTLSCSPISGHRSVSWYQQTPGQGLQFLFEYFSETQRNKGNFPGRFSGRQFSNSRSEMNVSTLELGDSALYLCASSLGTGIASYEQYFGPGTRLTVT.

This CDR3 reads CASSLDRGDEQYF. The J gene is TRBJ2-7, the V gene TRBV7-8; the TRBD1 assignment by TCRdb is unverifiable without DNA. CDR3 length equals 13 residues. The germline V gene encodes CDR1 SGHVS and CDR2 FQNEAQ.

This sequence joins TRBV5-8 and TRBJ1-3; TCRdb's D call, TRBD1, is unchecked because there is no DNA. Germline V gives CDR1 SGHTS, CDR2 YDEGEE. The CDR3 is 13 amino acids. The CDR3 region is CARTGTLGNTIYF.

This rearrangement joins TRBV19 to TRBJ2-1; TCRdb lists TRBD1, though no DNA is available to test this call. The germline CDR1 and CDR2 sequences are LNHDA and SQIVND (reference sequence). The length of the CDR3 is 13 residues. The chain's CDR3 is CASSERQGDTQFF.

This chain joins TRBV15 and TRBJ2-3; TCRdb proposes TRBD2, but this gene call is untestable without DNA. CDR1 is LNHNV, CDR2 YYDKDF, per germline (reference sequence). The CDR3 has 16 residues. CDR3 in amino acids: CATSNPSGRQADTQYF.

The gene calls are TRBV5-1 and TRBJ1-4; checking the TCRdb D call of TRBD1 is not possible without DNA. This CDR3 spans 13 amino acids. Per germline, CDR1 SGHRS and CDR2 YFSETQ. The chain's CDR3 is CASMRDSHEKLFF.

The V and J genes are TRBV27 and TRBJ1-4; TCRdb outputs TRBD1, but without DNA this stays unchecked. The CDR3 is 17 amino acids. Per germline, CDR1 MNHEY and CDR2 SMNVEV (reference sequence). The CDR3 reads CANQTRGGYPTNEKLFF.

J is TRBJ2-3 and V is TRBV18; without DNA, the TCRdb call of TRBD2 cannot be checked. Germline V lookup: CDR1 KGHSH, CDR2 LQKENI. The CDR3 is 14 amino acids. CDR3 residues: CASSPRAPTDTQYF. Full variable domain (remainder filled in from reference TRBV18 and TRBJ2-3): NAGVMQNPRHLVRRRGQEARLRCSPMKGHSHVYWYRQLPEEGLKFMVYLQKENIIDESGMPKERFSAEFPKEGPSILRIQQVVRGDSAAYFCASSPRAPTDTQYFGPGTRLTVL.

V usage is TRBV11-1 and J usage is TRBJ2-1; the TRBD1 assignment by TCRdb is unverifiable without DNA. The CDR3 covers 18 residues. Germline CDR1 SGHAT, CDR2 FQDESV (reference sequence). CDR3 residues: CAISGTVSPSEVRGEQFF.

The chain recombines TRBV6-1 with TRBJ1-5; TCRdb outputs TRBD1, but without DNA this stays unchecked. CDR1 and CDR2 (germline): MNHNS, SASEGT. The length of the CDR3 is 15 residues. The CDR3 is CASKNRGQSNQPQHF.

This sequence joins TRBV6-1 and TRBJ1-4; with no DNA, the TCRdb D assignment of TRBD1 cannot be verified. Germline values: CDR1 MNHNS, CDR2 SASEGT. The CDR3 runs to 17 residues. The CDR3: CASSQRGTWGSNEKLFF.